This T cell receptor (beta chain) was captured in a study of response to subunit inactivated influenza vaccine. Study-level results: Each seasonal influenza vaccination, the authors suggested, recruits few new T cells.

Via MiXCR, TCRdb re-called the RT-PCR reads, giving one row per CDR3 protein. The table records 710,000 or so distinct CDR3 sequences, around 14% of them present only once. In regard to this clonotype: Antigen: not known.

CDR1 SGHDT and CDR2 YYEEEE come from the germline V gene. The CDR3 length is 15 residues. V lost 4 bases, J lost 5 bases, and 18 bases lay in between. The sequence was obtained from a man aged 45-65 years who received an inactivated influenza vaccine. The chain employs TRBV5-6 and TRBJ1-1; maybe TRBD1 (5 bases). The sample consisted of PBMCs from blood, taken about 12 days after vaccination. CDR3: CASSADSGEPTEAFF. CDR3 coding DNA: TGTGCCAGCAGCGCCGACAGTGGTGAGCCGACTGAAGCTTTCTTT.